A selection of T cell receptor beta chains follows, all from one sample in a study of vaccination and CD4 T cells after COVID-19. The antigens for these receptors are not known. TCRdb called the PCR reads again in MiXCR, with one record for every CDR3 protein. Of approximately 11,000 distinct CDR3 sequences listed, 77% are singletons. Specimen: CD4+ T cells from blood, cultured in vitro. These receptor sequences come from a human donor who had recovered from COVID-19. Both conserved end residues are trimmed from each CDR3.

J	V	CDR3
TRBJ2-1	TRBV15	ATSRPPLYNEQF
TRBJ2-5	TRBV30	AWGLAGGETQY
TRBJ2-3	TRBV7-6	ASSPLGVSQGTDTQY
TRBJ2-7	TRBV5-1	ASSFGRTGTYEQY
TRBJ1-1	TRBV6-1	ASSASQGRAEAF
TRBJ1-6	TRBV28	AIRRPLTGGSPLH
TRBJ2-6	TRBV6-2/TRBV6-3	ASTSHAGQGAPIGGSGANVLT
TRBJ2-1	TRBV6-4	ASSDSGAASVEQF
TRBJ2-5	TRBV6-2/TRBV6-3	ASSLRTTGGETQY
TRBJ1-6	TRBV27	ASSLYPTGASSPLH
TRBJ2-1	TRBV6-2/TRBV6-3	ASSGTRYNEQF
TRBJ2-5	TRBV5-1	ASSLPWSGPQETQY
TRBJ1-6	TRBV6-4	ASSSGTPRTSPLH
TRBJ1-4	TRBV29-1	SAGGGQDNEKLF
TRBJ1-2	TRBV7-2	ASSSYRGDYT